This T cell receptor beta chain was sequenced during a study of precursors of human CD4 cytotoxic T cells (dated by TCRdb to the late 2010s). As for the study more broadly: In total, CD4+ memory subsets from some 13 donors went into the bulk TCR-seq analysis. TCR-seq analysis of roughly 14 donors yielded TCRalpha and TCRbeta chain sequences (table S7).

Overall results and qualifications from the work: More restricted TCR repertoires, with lower diversity and more expanded clonotypes, were shown by IL-7Rhigh and IL-7R- TEMRA subsets than by TCM and TEM subsets. The authors noted that a human observational design cannot definitively establish the direction of differentiation between precursor and effector cells. Only about 95% of the 14 donors were included in some bulk TCR-seq comparisons, suggesting that not every subset was available for every donor. A bigger share of IL-7Rhigh TEMRA clonotypes consisted of expanded effector clonotypes than was the case for TEM or TCM clonotypes.

To test for a precursor-effector relationship among CD4 cytotoxic T cells, four sorted CD4+ memory subsets (TCM, TEM, IL-7Rhigh TEMRA, IL-7R- TEMRA) underwent bulk UMI-based TCR sequencing. The cells came from peripheral blood mononuclear cells that had been isolated from human blood. Looking up the germline V gene yields CDR1 SGHRS and CDR2 YFSETQ. Ends trimmed: V by 0 bases, J by 3 bases; bases unmatched to a gene: 0. The CDR3 holds 15 amino acids from the cysteine to the phenylalanine. Kept here is only the CDR3 DNA, which spans 45 bases and is read in frame from base 1. Only a few counts were recorded for this clonotype. Its antigen target is currently unknown. No per-base quality is available; no much larger clone lies one base away. The sequencer listed for this sample is Illumina MiSeq. In the paper's pipeline: The Shannon-Wiener index, computed in VDJtools, was used to measure repertoire diversity. A TCRbeta clonotype counted as expanded if its clonotype frequency was 3 or higher. The public reads were quality trimmed at Q25 with fastp and then assembled into clones with MiXCR by TCRdb, keeping productive beta chains. Each entry is one CDR3 protein sequence, shown with its most common DNA and genes. These V and J calls rely on TCRdb rather than the paper's analysis. For this sample the table gives about 190 distinct CDR3 sequences, of which more than 35% were detected only once. The top ten constitute 50% to 65% of the sample.

Rearrangement joined TRBV5-1 to TRBJ1-6; 7 central bases correspond to TRBD1. This sequence originates from a human donor in good health. Sequences were obtained from memory CD4+ T cells from blood (PBMCs). The DNA is as follows: TGCGCCAGCAGCTTGGGGGACAGCTATAATTCACCCCTCCACTTT. Its coded protein is CASSLGDSYNSPLHF. With the rest looked up from the reference TRBV5-1 and TRBJ1-6 genes rather than sequenced, the full variable domain is KAGVTQTPRYLIKTRGQQVTLSCSPISGHRSVSWYQQTPGQGLQFLFEYFSETQRNKGNFPGRFSGRQFSNSRSEMNVSTLELGDSALYLCASSLGDSYNSPLHFGNGTRLTVT.